The next 24 T cell receptor beta chains were all read from a single sample in a study of OX40 agonist ivuxolimab in advanced cancers. Here immunoSEQ multiplex PCR was the method, and the copy in TCRdb shows in-frame clones only, minus some. The sample lists approximately 130,000 clones, just over 90% seen once, with more than 1% in the top ten. The specimen comprised CD4+ or CD8+ T cells sorted from blood, sampled in a trial of the OX40 agonist ivuxolimab. These receptors originate from an adult with an advanced solid tumor such as melanoma, head and neck, liver or kidney cancer.

V gene TRBV19 combines with J gene TRBJ1-2, with 8 nucleotides matching TRBD1. CDR1 is LNHDA and CDR2 is SQIVND in the germline V gene (reference sequence). V dropped 4 bases and J dropped 2; count of bases not matched to a gene: 3. CDR3 length: 14 amino acids. CDR3 in DNA: TGTGCCAGTAGTACAGGGGGCGCGAACTATGGCTACACCTTC. The encoded protein is CASSTGGANYGYTF. Full variable domain (missing parts from reference TRBV19 and TRBJ1-2): DGGITQSPKYLFRKEGQNVTLSCEQNLNHDAMYWYRQDPGQGLRLIYYSQIVNDFQKGDIAEGYSVSREKKESFPLTVTSAQKNPTAFYLCASSTGGANYGYTFGSGTRLTVV.

This sequence joins TRBV4-2 and TRBJ2-3; no firm D call. Germline-derived CDR1 and CDR2 are LGHNA and YNFKEQ. This CDR3 contains 15 residues. Between the trimmed V and J ends, which lost 4 bases and 5 bases, there was a span of 16 bases. The DNA for the CDR3 is TGTGCCAGCAGCCGTTCTTTGTGGGAACAAGATACGCAGTATTTT. Translated, it gives CASSRSLWEQDTQYF.

The sample holds one count of this clone. This CDR3 reads CASAQQGGDYGYTF. CDR3 sequence (DNA): TGTGCCAGCGCGCAACAGGGGGGCGACTATGGCTACACCTTC. The genes are TRBV2 and TRBJ1-2; 8 bases map to TRBD1. V lost 8 bases and J lost 3; bases outside the gene matches: 8. The germline gives CDR1 SNHLY, CDR2 FYNNEI. The CDR3 is 14 residues long.

This CDR3 is CASSPQDSTPYEQYF. The CDR3 DNA reads TGCGCCAGCAGCCCTCAGGACAGCACCCCCTACGAGCAGTACTTC. The rearrangement links TRBV5-1 to TRBJ2-7, with D possibly TRBD1 on 6 matching bases. The germline V gene has CDR1 SGHRS and CDR2 YFSETQ. The CDR3 consists of 15 residues. Trimming stripped 4 bases from V and 2 bases from J, with 16 bases between. Based on the CDR3 plus reference TRBV5-1 and TRBJ2-7, the full variable domain is KAGVTQTPRYLIKTRGQQVTLSCSPISGHRSVSWYQQTPGQGLQFLFEYFSETQRNKGNFPGRFSGRQFSNSRSEMNVSTLELGDSALYLCASSPQDSTPYEQYFGPGTRLTVT.

This chain uses TRBV11-2 with TRBJ2-7; D gene uncertain. The germline gives CDR1 SGHAT, CDR2 FQNNGV. V gave up 0 bases and J gave up 4 bases, with 7 bases separating them. The CDR3 has 13 residues. CDR3 region: CASSLDLSYEQYF. The CDR3 bases are TGTGCCAGCAGCTTAGACCTGTCTTACGAGCAGTACTTC.

The chain combines TRBV2 with TRBJ1-4; tentative D call: TRBD1 (5 bases). Germline V gene data show CDR1 as SNHLY and CDR2 as FYNNEI. V gave up 5 bases and J gave up 3 bases, with 13 bases separating them. CDR3 length: 15 residues. The CDR3 nucleotides read TGTGCCAGCAGTCCTACAGGCTCCTCTAATGAAAAACTGTTTTTT. It is translated as CASSPTGSSNEKLFF.

V usage is TRBV6-5 and J usage is TRBJ2-7; 8 positions match TRBD2. The CDR3 loop spans 14 amino acids. The V segment lost 7 bases and the J segment 6 bases; nucleotides outside the gene matches: 11. Germline V gene lookup returns CDR1 MNHEY and CDR2 SVGAGI. The CDR3 region has the DNA TGTGCCAGCAAGGACGGTAGCGGGAACCTCGAGCAGTACTTC. It encodes CASKDGSGNLEQYF.

This sequence joins TRBV11-2 and TRBJ2-3; D is perhaps TRBD1 (5 bases). Germline V CDR1 and CDR2: SGHAT, FQNNGV. Trimming cost V 4 bases and J 2 bases, with 10 bases left between them. This CDR3 has 14 amino acids. The CDR3 loop is CASSSLTATDTQYF. The CDR3 region has the DNA TGTGCCAGCAGCTCCTTGACAGCCACAGATACGCAGTATTTT.

This clone was detected once. The CDR3 region has the DNA TGTGCCAGCAGTTACTCGTGGGCGGGCCGAGAGACCCAGTACTTC. It translates to CASSYSWAGRETQYF. V and J are TRBV6-5 and TRBJ2-5, with D perhaps TRBD2 (5 bases). Germline CDR1 reads MNHEY; CDR2 reads SVGAGI. The CDR3 covers 15 residues. V lost 0 bases to trimming and J lost 4 bases, with 12 bases between them.

The chain uses TRBV7-2 and TRBJ1-1, with no clear D. V was clipped by 3 bases and J by 3 bases, with 8 bases between them. The CDR3 is 13 residues long. Germline-derived CDR1 and CDR2 are SGHTA and FQGNSA. As DNA, the CDR3 is TGTGCCAGCAGCTTGGGAAGCGACACTGAAGCTTTCTTT. The encoded protein is CASSLGSDTEAFF.

V gene TRBV5-1 combines with J gene TRBJ2-3, with D unclear. Trimming stripped 2 bases from V and 0 bases from J, with 10 bases between. This CDR3 comprises 15 residues. The germline V gene has CDR1 SGHRS and CDR2 YFSETQ. The CDR3 nucleotides are TGCGCCAGCAGCTTACGCGTTTCCAGCACAGATACGCAGTATTTT. Amino acid sequence: CASSLRVSSTDTQYF.

V gene TRBV11-2 combines with J gene TRBJ2-1, with TRBD1 matching over 8 bases. V was pared by 5 bases and J by 8 bases, with 8 bases of the junction left unmatched. The CDR3 is 14 residues long. CDR1 and CDR2 from the germline V gene are SGHAT and FQNNGV. This CDR3 is CASSEGQVRYEQFF. CDR3 bases: TGTGCCAGCAGCGAGGGACAGGTCCGTTATGAGCAGTTCTTC.

The rearrangement joins TRBV11-2 to TRBJ1-2; 10 bases map to TRBD1. The trim removed 1 base at V and 6 bases at J, leaving 5 bases unmatched. Germline CDR1 and CDR2: SGHAT and FQNNGV. The CDR3 sequence is 15 residues long. CDR3 in DNA: TGTGCCAGCAGCTTAGGGTGGGACAGGGGTGATGGCTACACCTTC. This sequence encodes CASSLGWDRGDGYTF.

The V call is TRBV18, the J call TRBJ2-7; tentatively, D is TRBD1 or TRBD2 (5 bases each). V lost 3 bases and J 3 bases, leaving 18 bases between the germline ends. This CDR3 is 16 amino acids long. Looked up from germline, CDR1 is KGHSH and CDR2 is LQKENI. CDR3 sequence: CASSPYDAGTVYEQYF. CDR3 DNA: TGTGCCAGCTCACCGTACGACGCCGGGACGGTCTACGAGCAGTACTTC.

The CDR3 sequence is CASSIDYPGGSGYGYTF. The CDR3 region has the DNA TGTGCCAGTAGTATAGATTACCCAGGGGGCTCGGGCTATGGCTACACCTTC. The rearrangement joins TRBV19 to TRBJ1-2, with TRBD1 identical over 8 bases. Germline V lookup: CDR1 LNHDA, CDR2 SQIVND (reference sequence). The CDR3 runs to 17 residues. V dropped 0 bases and J dropped 4; count of bases not matched to a gene: 10.

V is TRBV19 and J is TRBJ1-5; D call uncertain. The V end was cut by 11 bases, the J end by 0 bases, with 14 bases between. CDR3 size: 14 residues. Germline-derived CDR1 and CDR2 are LNHDA and SQIVND (reference sequence). The CDR3, as DNA: TGTGCCTCAGTTCGTCCCTATAGCAATCAGCCCCAGCATTTT. It specifies CASVRPYSNQPQHF.

The chain links TRBV6-1 to TRBJ1-5; D not certain. Germline V gene data show CDR1 as MNHNS and CDR2 as SASEGT. The V gene lost 6 bases and the J gene lost 3 bases, with 9 bases spanning the gap. There are 13 residues in the CDR3. The CDR3 sequence: CASRPELNQPQHF. The DNA of the CDR3 is TGTGCCAGCAGGCCTGAGCTCAATCAGCCCCAGCATTTT.

The chain carries TRBV20-1 and TRBJ2-6; no clear D gene. This CDR3 has 10 amino acids. Trimming shortened V by 5 bases and J by 4 bases, and 0 bases separated the two germline ends. The germline V gene has CDR1 DFQATT and CDR2 SNEGSKA (reference sequence). CDR3 region: CSAGANVLTF. CDR3 DNA: TGCAGTGCTGGGGCCAACGTCCTGACTTTC.

The chain has TRBV29-1 and TRBJ2-3; TRBD2 matches 8 bases. CDR1 is SQVTM and CDR2 is ANQGSEA in the germline V gene. This CDR3 spans 15 amino acids. Unmatched junction bases numbered 11, after V lost 8 bases and J lost 1 base. The CDR3 loop is CSFRRIAGRTDTQYF. In nucleotides, the CDR3 is TGCAGCTTTAGGAGAATAGCGGGACGCACAGATACGCAGTATTTT.

The chain uses TRBV6-6 and TRBJ1-4; 9 positions agree with TRBD1. With V trimmed by 0 bases and J by 7 bases, 6 bases remained unmatched. The V gene's germline CDR1 is MNHNY and CDR2 SVGAGI (reference sequence). The CDR3 has 16 residues. In DNA, the CDR3 is TGTGCCAGCAGTTACTCCGGGACAGGGAAAGGTGAAAAACTGTTTTTT. This sequence encodes CASSYSGTGKGEKLFF.

This chain uses TRBV28 with TRBJ1-5; a weak D match, TRBD1 (6 bases). From germline, CDR1 is MDHEN and CDR2 SYDVKM. The length of the CDR3 is 17 residues. Trimming shortened V by 8 bases and J by 0 bases, and 20 bases separated the two germline ends. The CDR3 protein is CASVVPDGTLSNQPQHF. The CDR3, as DNA: TGTGCCAGCGTTGTACCTGACGGGACACTTAGCAATCAGCCCCAGCATTTT.

The J gene is TRBJ1-5, the V gene TRBV9, with D uncertain. This CDR3 spans 15 amino acids. The V end lost 6 bases, the J end lost 0 bases, and 13 bases lay between the germline ends. The germline gives CDR1 SGDLS, CDR2 YYNGEE. CDR3 DNA sequence: TGTGCCAGCACTCCGGGGTTTTATAGCAATCAGCCCCAGCATTTT. Residues: CASTPGFYSNQPQHF.

This clone was observed a single time. The V call is TRBV30, the J call TRBJ2-5; the D gene could be TRBD1 or TRBD2 (5 bases each). Germline-derived CDR1 and CDR2 are GTSNPN and SVGIG (reference sequence). V was clipped by 6 bases and J by 4 bases, with 15 bases between them. The CDR3 length is 13 residues. CDR3 sequence (DNA): TGTGCCTGCCGGACACGGGGCGCAGAGACCCAGTACTTC. This gives the protein CACRTRGAETQYF.

V usage is TRBV4-1 and J usage is TRBJ2-1; the match to TRBD1 covers 10 bases. V gave up 6 bases and J gave up 8 bases; unmatched junction bases: 10. The CDR3 has 15 residues. CDR1 and CDR2 (germline): MGHRA, YSYEKL. The CDR3 spells CASSPWTGGDDEQFF. Written as DNA, the CDR3 is TGCGCCAGCAGTCCTTGGACAGGGGGAGATGATGAGCAGTTCTTC.